This T cell receptor (beta chain) was documented in a study of CD8 T cells in ankylosing spondylitis. Study results and limitations: Seemingly distinctive of ankylosing spondylitis blood was a TCR beta motif formed by eight highly homologous variants. Disease-linked clones bore a CD8+ phenotype, appearing relatively rarely in peripheral blood.

Quantitative barcoded 5'-RACE was used to prepare TCR beta libraries. TCRdb fed the 5' RACE reads into MiXCR, producing one record per CDR3 protein. This sample has 150,000 to 200,000 distinct CDR3 sequences, with around 17% found just once. CDR3 length equals 14 residues. This clonotype appeared a few times. The antigen remains unidentified. This sequence was found in a male donor with ankylosing spondylitis or in good health (not recorded which). The sequenced material came from blood, either unsorted or a sorted T cell fraction (not recorded which). This sequence joins TRBV5-2 and TRBJ2-1; TRBD1, the D gene given by the table, was not confirmed from the DNA. TRBV5-2 is listed as a pseudogene. In nucleotides, the CDR3 is TGTGCCAGCAAACGACAGGGGGAATACAATGAGCAGTTCTTC. Translation gives CASKRQGEYNEQFF.